The present T cell receptor (beta chain) was sequenced within a study of blood T cell repertoires in COVID-19. The length of the CDR3 is 13 residues. J gave up 1 base and V 6 bases, and 2 bases lay outside the gene matches. Germline-derived CDR1 and CDR2 are SGDLS and YYNGEE. Clones were read by immunoSEQ multiplex PCR, and TCRdb kept only the in-frame ones, dropping some. The table has over 90,000 clones, about 85% seen once; the top ten hold around 5.3%. Sequenced material: peripheral blood. The TCR comes from a woman in her 50s with COVID-19, enrolled during active disease. The chain couples TRBV9 to TRBJ2-3, with 7 bases that match TRBD1. DNA for the CDR3: TGTGCCAGCAACCAGGGGGGCACAGATACGCAGTATTTT. Amino acids: CASNQGGTDTQYF.